These T cell receptor beta chains were read from a single sample in a study of immune heterogeneity within non-small cell lung tumors. MiXCR was run by TCRdb on the multiplex PCR reads, yielding one entry per CDR3 protein. The sample has under 35,000 distinct CDR3 sequences, 25% to 30% seen once. Sequenced sample: lung tumor tissue. The source of these receptors is a middle-aged man with non-small cell lung cancer. Both conserved end residues are part of each CDR3. The D gene is left open where the match is weak. Not all rows give a size; the values are once, few, many and, for expanded clones, a class.

J: TRBJ2-2
length: 12
D: NA
V: TRBV19
size: NA
DNA: TGTGCCAGTCGATGGACGTCCGGGGAGCTGTTTTTT
CDR3: CASRWTSGELFF

J: TRBJ2-3
length: 11
D: NA
V: TRBV20-1
size: many
DNA: TGCAGTGCCCGGGCGAAAGATACGCAGTATTTT
CDR3: CSARAKDTQYF

J: TRBJ1-2
length: 13
D: TRBD1
V: TRBV5-6
size: few
DNA: TGTGCCAGCAGCGACACAGGGGGGAATGGCTACACCTTC
CDR3: CASSDTGGNGYTF

J: TRBJ2-1
length: 11
D: NA
V: TRBV3-1
size: NA
DNA: TGTGCCAGCAGCCAAGGGTTACAGCAGTTCTTC
CDR3: CASSQGLQQFF

J: TRBJ2-1
length: 14
D: TRBD2
V: TRBV18
size: NA
DNA: TGTGCCAGCTCACCAGGGACTAGCAGTTATGAGCAGTTCTTC
CDR3: CASSPGTSSYEQFF

J: TRBJ2-2
length: 15
D: NA
V: TRBV5-5
size: many
DNA: TGTGCCAGCAGCTTGAGAACAGCGAGCACCGGGGAGCTGTTTTTT
CDR3: CASSLRTASTGELFF

J: TRBJ2-5
length: 12
D: NA
V: TRBV11-3
size: NA
DNA: TGTGCCAGCAGCTTAGGACTTGGGACCCAGTACTTC
CDR3: CASSLGLGTQYF

J: TRBJ1-1
length: 14
D: NA
V: TRBV6-4
size: many
DNA: TGTGCCAGCAGTGACTCTTCCAGGGGCACTGAAGCTTTCTTT
CDR3: CASSDSSRGTEAFF

J: TRBJ2-3
length: 14
D: NA
V: TRBV10-3
size: few
DNA: TGTGCCATCAACGGGGGTGTACGAACAGATACGCAGTATTTT
CDR3: CAINGGVRTDTQYF

J: TRBJ2-1
length: 16
D: TRBD1
V: TRBV27
size: many
DNA: TGTGCCAGCAGTAAATGGGGACAGGCGGGGTCAAATGAGCAGTTCTTC
CDR3: CASSKWGQAGSNEQFF

J: TRBJ2-5
length: 14
D: NA
V: TRBV7-2
size: few
DNA: TGTGCCAGCAGCTTAGACGGGGACAAGCGGGCCCAGTACTTC
CDR3: CASSLDGDKRAQYF

J: TRBJ1-2
length: 12
D: NA
V: TRBV19
size: many
DNA: TGTGCCAGTAGCGGGGGGACCTATGGCTACACCTTC
CDR3: CASSGGTYGYTF

J: TRBJ1-2
length: 16
D: TRBD1
V: TRBV9
size: NA
DNA: TGTGCCAGCAGCGTATCCTCCTGGACAGGGATCTATGGCTACACCTTC
CDR3: CASSVSSWTGIYGYTF

J: TRBJ2-1
length: 15
D: TRBD2
V: TRBV5-1
size: NA
DNA: TGCGCCAGCAGCCAGGGACTAGAGGGAGTAGGTGAGCAGTTCTTC
CDR3: CASSQGLEGVGEQFF

J: TRBJ2-7
length: 16
D: NA
V: TRBV5-8
size: many
DNA: TGTGCCAGCAGCACGGGGGATTTTTTGCGGGCGCAAGAGCAGTACTTC
CDR3: CASSTGDFLRAQEQYF

J: TRBJ2-7
length: 16
D: NA
V: TRBV4-1
size: many
DNA: TGCGCCAGCAGCCTGACGACCTCGGCGGACACCTACGAGCAGTACTTC
CDR3: CASSLTTSADTYEQYF

J: TRBJ2-7
length: 13
D: NA
V: TRBV7-2
size: many
DNA: TGTGCCAGCAGCCCTGACGCCAACTACGAGCAGTACTTC
CDR3: CASSPDANYEQYF

J: TRBJ1-1
length: 14
D: NA
V: TRBV12-3/TRBV12-4
size: few
DNA: TGTGCCAGCAGTTTAAGGGGGTGGGACACTGAAGCTTTCTTT
CDR3: CASSLRGWDTEAFF

J: TRBJ2-1
length: 14
D: TRBD2
V: TRBV7-9
size: NA
DNA: TGTGCCGGCCTAAGGGCGGGAGGCGGAAATGAGCAGTTCTTC
CDR3: CAGLRAGGGNEQFF

J: TRBJ1-6
length: 14
D: NA
V: TRBV6-1
size: NA
DNA: TGTGCCAGCACCAAACTTGTTGGTGATTCACCCCTCCACTTT
CDR3: CASTKLVGDSPLHF

J: TRBJ2-3
length: 15
D: NA
V: TRBV30
size: few
DNA: TGTGCCTGGAGTGTACTAGATCTTGGCTCAGATACGCAGTATTTT
CDR3: CAWSVLDLGSDTQYF

J: TRBJ2-1
length: 11
D: NA
V: TRBV3-1
size: few
DNA: TGTGCCAGCAGCAAGGTAGAGGAGCAGTTCTTC
CDR3: CASSKVEEQFF

J: TRBJ1-1
length: 12
D: NA
V: TRBV7-2
size: NA
DNA: TGTGCCAGCAGCTTAACATCCACTGAAGCTTTCTTT
CDR3: CASSLTSTEAFF

J: TRBJ2-2
length: 16
D: TRBD2
V: TRBV7-3
size: NA
DNA: TGTGCCAGCAGCTTAAATCGCGGGGGAGCCACCGGGGAGCTGTTTTTT
CDR3: CASSLNRGGATGELFF

J: TRBJ2-1
length: 15
D: TRBD1
V: TRBV5-1
size: NA
DNA: TGCGCCAGCGGTACGGGACAGAATTCCTACAGTGAGCAGTTCTTC
CDR3: CASGTGQNSYSEQFF

J: TRBJ1-5
length: 16
D: NA
V: TRBV12-3/TRBV12-4
size: many
DNA: TGTGCCAGCAGTTTAGGTTCAGGATTCACCAATCAGCCCCAGCATTTT
CDR3: CASSLGSGFTNQPQHF

J: TRBJ2-5
length: 13
D: NA
V: TRBV7-6
size: NA
DNA: TGTGCCAGCAGCTTAGGCAGGGACGAGACCCAGTACTTC
CDR3: CASSLGRDETQYF

J: TRBJ1-2
length: 14
D: NA
V: TRBV5-1
size: NA
DNA: TGCGCCAGCAGCTTGACAGCAACGAACTATGGCTACACCTTC
CDR3: CASSLTATNYGYTF

J: TRBJ2-3
length: 14
D: TRBD2
V: TRBV7-9
size: many
DNA: TGTGCCAGCAGCACCGGGGGGAGCACAGATACGCAGTATTTT
CDR3: CASSTGGSTDTQYF

J: TRBJ1-3
length: 15
D: TRBD1
V: TRBV7-3
size: NA
DNA: TGTGCCAGCAGCGATACAGGGGTTTCGGGAAACACCATATATTTT
CDR3: CASSDTGVSGNTIYF

J: TRBJ2-7
length: 16
D: TRBD2
V: TRBV20-1
size: many
DNA: TGCAGTGCTACCTTACCTAGAGGACTAGGGGCCTACGAGCAGTACTTC
CDR3: CSATLPRGLGAYEQYF

J: TRBJ1-1
length: 14
D: NA
V: TRBV6-1
size: few
DNA: TGTGCCAGCAGTGCCAGGGGTCGAAACACTGAAGCTTTCTTT
CDR3: CASSARGRNTEAFF

J: TRBJ2-2
length: 13
D: NA
V: TRBV24-1
size: few
DNA: TGTGCCACCAGGGGCGCGAACACCGGGGAGCTGTTTTTT
CDR3: CATRGANTGELFF

J: TRBJ1-6
length: 17
D: TRBD1
V: TRBV3-1
size: once
DNA: TGTGCCAGCAGCCAAGGCCCCACAGGGGTCGGGAATTCACCCCTCCACTTT
CDR3: CASSQGPTGVGNSPLHF

J: TRBJ2-3
length: 19
D: TRBD2
V: TRBV13
size: many
DNA: TGTGCCAGCAGCTCAGGGGATTGGGGACTAGCGGGACTCACAGATACGCAGTATTTT
CDR3: CASSSGDWGLAGLTDTQYF

J: TRBJ1-2
length: 13
D: NA
V: TRBV28
size: many
DNA: TGTGCCAGCAGGTCGGGAGGGTTCTATGGCTACACCTTC
CDR3: CASRSGGFYGYTF

J: TRBJ1-1
length: 15
D: TRBD1
V: TRBV5-4
size: NA
DNA: TGTGCCAGCAGCTTCGCTAACAGGGGTAACACTGAAGCTTTCTTT
CDR3: CASSFANRGNTEAFF

J: TRBJ1-1
length: 18
D: NA
V: TRBV2
size: many
DNA: TGTGCCAGCAGTGAAGCGGGTCAAAAGGGACGGATCGACACTGAAGCTTTCTTT
CDR3: CASSEAGQKGRIDTEAFF

J: TRBJ2-6
length: 16
D: NA
V: TRBV24-1
size: NA
DNA: TGTGCCACCAGTGAGGGGGGGCGCGCTGGGGCCAACGTCCTGACTTTC
CDR3: CATSEGGRAGANVLTF

J: TRBJ2-3
length: 15
D: TRBD2
V: TRBV18
size: NA
DNA: TGTGCCAGCTCACCGAGTAGCGGGAGCACAGATACGCAGTATTTT
CDR3: CASSPSSGSTDTQYF

J: TRBJ1-3
length: 15
D: NA
V: TRBV7-2
size: NA
DNA: TGTGCCAGCAGCCGTACGGGGGGATTTGGAAACACCATATATTTT
CDR3: CASSRTGGFGNTIYF

J: TRBJ1-1
length: 14
D: TRBD1
V: TRBV5-1
size: few
DNA: TGCGCCAGCAGCTTGTGGGACAGGAACACTGAAGCTTTCTTT
CDR3: CASSLWDRNTEAFF

J: TRBJ2-1
length: 15
D: TRBD2
V: TRBV11-3
size: NA
DNA: TGTGCCAGCAGCTTAGAGGGGGGGAGCTGGCATGAGCAGTTCTTC
CDR3: CASSLEGGSWHEQFF

J: TRBJ2-5
length: 15
D: NA
V: TRBV19
size: few
DNA: TGTGCCAGTAGTATAGGAGTAGGGCGCCAAGAGACCCAGTACTTC
CDR3: CASSIGVGRQETQYF

J: TRBJ1-1
length: 14
D: NA
V: TRBV28
size: NA
DNA: TGTCCCAGCAGTGAGGGAGGGGATCTCACTGAAGCTTTCTTT
CDR3: CPSSEGGDLTEAFF

J: TRBJ2-5
length: 12
D: NA
V: TRBV12-3/TRBV12-4
size: NA
DNA: TGTGCCAGCACCAAGGGGGGGAGGACCCAGTACTTC
CDR3: CASTKGGRTQYF

J: TRBJ1-6
length: 16
D: TRBD1
V: TRBV20-1
size: NA
DNA: TGCAGTGCTAGAGAAAGGCCGGACAGGGTAGTGTCACCCCTCCACTTT
CDR3: CSARERPDRVVSPLHF

J: TRBJ2-1
length: 16
D: TRBD2
V: TRBV11-2
size: NA
DNA: TGTGCCAGCACTTCACGACTAGCGGGAGGGCCTAATGAGCAGTTCTTC
CDR3: CASTSRLAGGPNEQFF

J: TRBJ2-3
length: 14
D: NA
V: TRBV7-3
size: few
DNA: TGTGCCAGCAGCCCCCCAGGCACCCCAGATACGCAGTATTTT
CDR3: CASSPPGTPDTQYF

J: TRBJ2-2
length: 15
D: NA
V: TRBV11-3
size: NA
DNA: TGTGCCAGCAGCCCAATCGGCCGCGTAACCGGGGAGCTGTTTTTT
CDR3: CASSPIGRVTGELFF

J: TRBJ1-1
length: 14
D: NA
V: TRBV3-1
size: few
DNA: TGTGCCAGCAGCCAGTCAAAAGGGAACACTGAAGCTTTCTTT
CDR3: CASSQSKGNTEAFF

J: TRBJ1-1
length: 16
D: TRBD1
V: TRBV11-3
size: few
DNA: TGTGCCAGCAGTCATAGGACAGGTTCCATGAACACTGAAGCTTTCTTT
CDR3: CASSHRTGSMNTEAFF

J: TRBJ2-6
length: 12
D: NA
V: TRBV30
size: many
DNA: TGTGCCTGGGGAAGCGGGGCCAACGTCCTGACTTTC
CDR3: CAWGSGANVLTF

J: TRBJ2-5
length: 13
D: NA
V: TRBV9
size: NA
DNA: TGTGCCAGCAGCGTAATACCTGGAGAGAACCAGTACTTC
CDR3: CASSVIPGENQYF

J: TRBJ2-2
length: 13
D: NA
V: TRBV29-1
size: few
DNA: TGCAGCGTTGGGAGGGGGCGAACCGGGGAGCTGTTTTTT
CDR3: CSVGRGRTGELFF

J: TRBJ1-1
length: 16
D: TRBD1
V: TRBV12-3/TRBV12-4
size: many
DNA: TGTGCCAGCAGACCGGGACAGGGCTTAGGGAACACTGAAGCTTTCTTT
CDR3: CASRPGQGLGNTEAFF

J: TRBJ2-2
length: 16
D: NA
V: TRBV5-4
size: NA
DNA: TGTGCCAGCAGCTTGGGGACGGCAGTAAACACCGGGGAGCTGTTTTTT
CDR3: CASSLGTAVNTGELFF

J: TRBJ2-4
length: 13
D: NA
V: TRBV19
size: NA
DNA: TGTGCCAGTAGCGGGATCGGACAAAACATTCAGTACTTC
CDR3: CASSGIGQNIQYF

J: TRBJ1-3
length: 13
D: NA
V: TRBV7-2
size: many
DNA: TGTGCCAGCAGCTTCAGGCGGGGAAACACCATATATTTT
CDR3: CASSFRRGNTIYF